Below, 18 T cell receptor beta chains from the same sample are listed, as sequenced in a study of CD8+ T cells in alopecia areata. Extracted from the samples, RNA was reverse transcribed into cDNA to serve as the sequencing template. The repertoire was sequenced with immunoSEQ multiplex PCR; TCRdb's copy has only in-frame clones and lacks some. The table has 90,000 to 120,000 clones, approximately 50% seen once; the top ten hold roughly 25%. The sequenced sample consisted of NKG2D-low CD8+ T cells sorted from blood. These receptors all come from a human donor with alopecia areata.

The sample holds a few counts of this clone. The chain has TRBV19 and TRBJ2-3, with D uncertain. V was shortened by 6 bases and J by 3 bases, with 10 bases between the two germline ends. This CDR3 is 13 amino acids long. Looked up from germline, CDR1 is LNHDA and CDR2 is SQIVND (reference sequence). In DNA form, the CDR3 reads TGTGCCAGTAGGCTAGACACGACAGATACGCAGTATTTT. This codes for CASRLDTTDTQYF.

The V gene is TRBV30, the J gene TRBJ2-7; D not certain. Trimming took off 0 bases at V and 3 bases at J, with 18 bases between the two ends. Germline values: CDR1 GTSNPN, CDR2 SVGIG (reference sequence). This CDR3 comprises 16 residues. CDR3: CAWSVLGGSFRYEQYF. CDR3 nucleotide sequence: TGTGCCTGGAGTGTACTTGGCGGATCGTTTCGCTACGAGCAGTACTTC.

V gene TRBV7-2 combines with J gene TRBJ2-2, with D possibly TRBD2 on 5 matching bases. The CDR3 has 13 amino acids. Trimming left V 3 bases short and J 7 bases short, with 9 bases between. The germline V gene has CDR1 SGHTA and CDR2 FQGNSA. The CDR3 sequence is CASSFRGYGELFF. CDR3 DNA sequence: TGTGCCAGCAGCTTTCGGGGTTACGGGGAGCTGTTTTTT.

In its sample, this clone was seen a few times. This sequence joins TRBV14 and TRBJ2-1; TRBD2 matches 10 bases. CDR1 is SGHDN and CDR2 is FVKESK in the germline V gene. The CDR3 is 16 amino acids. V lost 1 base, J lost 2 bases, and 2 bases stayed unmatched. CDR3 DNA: TGTGCCAGCAGCCAAGCGCTAGCGGGAGCCTACAATGAGCAGTTCTTC. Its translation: CASSQALAGAYNEQFF.

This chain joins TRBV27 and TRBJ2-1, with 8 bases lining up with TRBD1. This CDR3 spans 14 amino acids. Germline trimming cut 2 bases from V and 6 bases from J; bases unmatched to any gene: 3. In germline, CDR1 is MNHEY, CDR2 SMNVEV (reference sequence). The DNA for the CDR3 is TGTGCCAGCAGTTTAACAACAGGGGGCAATGAGCAGTTCTTC. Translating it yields CASSLTTGGNEQFF.

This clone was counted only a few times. DNA of the CDR3: TGCGCCAGCAGCAAACCCCAGGGGATTGAAGCTTTCTTT. Protein product: CASSKPQGIEAFF. This chain uses TRBV4-1 with TRBJ1-1; D perhaps matches TRBD1 (6 bases). Trimming took 5 bases from V and 7 from J, leaving 14 bases between them. Germline loops: CDR1 MGHRA, CDR2 YSYEKL. The CDR3 runs 13 residues.

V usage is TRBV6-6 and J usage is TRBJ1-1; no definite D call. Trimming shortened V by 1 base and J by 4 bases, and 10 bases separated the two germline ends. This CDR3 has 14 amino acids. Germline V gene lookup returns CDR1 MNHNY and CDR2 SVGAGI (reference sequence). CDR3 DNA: TGTGCCAGCAGTTACTTCTTAGAAGGCACTGAAGCTTTCTTT. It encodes CASSYFLEGTEAFF.

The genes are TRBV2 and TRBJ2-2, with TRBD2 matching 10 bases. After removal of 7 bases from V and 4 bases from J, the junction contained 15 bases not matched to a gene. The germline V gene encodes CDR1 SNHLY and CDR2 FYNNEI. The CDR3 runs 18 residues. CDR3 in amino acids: CASIPKASGRRGTGELFF. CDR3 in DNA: TGTGCCAGCATTCCTAAGGCTAGCGGGAGAAGGGGCACCGGGGAGCTGTTTTTT. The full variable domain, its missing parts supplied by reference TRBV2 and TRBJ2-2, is EPEVTQTPSHQVTQMGQEVILRCVPISNHLYFYWYRQILGQKVEFLVSFYNNEISEKSEIFDDQFSVERPDGSNFTLKIRSTKLEDSAMYFCASIPKASGRRGTGELFFGEGSRLTVL.

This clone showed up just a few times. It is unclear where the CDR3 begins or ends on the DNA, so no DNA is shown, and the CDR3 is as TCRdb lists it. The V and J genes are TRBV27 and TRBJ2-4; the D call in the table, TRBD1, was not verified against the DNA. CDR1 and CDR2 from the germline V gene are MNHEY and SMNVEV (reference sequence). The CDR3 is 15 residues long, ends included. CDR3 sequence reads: CASSSSDRGLDIQYF.

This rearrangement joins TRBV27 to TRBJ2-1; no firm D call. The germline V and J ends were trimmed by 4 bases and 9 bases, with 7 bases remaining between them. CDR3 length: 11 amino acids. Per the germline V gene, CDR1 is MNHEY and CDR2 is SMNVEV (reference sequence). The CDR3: CASSSPGEQFF. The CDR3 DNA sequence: TGTGCCAGCAGTTCTCCCGGTGAGCAGTTCTTC.

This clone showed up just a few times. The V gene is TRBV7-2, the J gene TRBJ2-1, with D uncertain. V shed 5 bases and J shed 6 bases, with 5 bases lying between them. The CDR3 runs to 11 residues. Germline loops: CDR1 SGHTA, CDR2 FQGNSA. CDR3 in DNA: TGTGCCAGCAGCCCTCGCAATGAGCAGTTCTTC. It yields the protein CASSPRNEQFF.

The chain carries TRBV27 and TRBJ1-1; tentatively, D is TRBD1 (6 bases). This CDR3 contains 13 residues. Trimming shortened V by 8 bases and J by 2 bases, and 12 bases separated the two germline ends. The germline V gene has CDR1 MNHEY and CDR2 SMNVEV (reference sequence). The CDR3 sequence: CASSAGANTEAFF. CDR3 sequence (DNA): TGTGCCAGCTCTGCAGGGGCCAACACTGAAGCTTTCTTT.

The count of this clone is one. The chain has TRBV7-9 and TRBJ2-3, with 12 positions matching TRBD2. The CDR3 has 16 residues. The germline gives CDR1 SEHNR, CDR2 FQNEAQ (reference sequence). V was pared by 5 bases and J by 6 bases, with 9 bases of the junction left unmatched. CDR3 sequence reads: CASSPSITSGRDTQYF. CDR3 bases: TGTGCCAGCAGCCCCTCGATCACTAGCGGGAGGGATACGCAGTATTTT.

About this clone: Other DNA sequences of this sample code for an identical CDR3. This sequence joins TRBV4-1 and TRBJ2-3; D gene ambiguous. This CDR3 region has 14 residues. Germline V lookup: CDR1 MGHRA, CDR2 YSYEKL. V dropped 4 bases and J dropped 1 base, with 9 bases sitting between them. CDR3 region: CASSPGIGTDTQYF. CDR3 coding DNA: TGCGCCAGCAGCCCAGGAATTGGCACAGATACGCAGTATTTT.

The DNA for the CDR3 is TGTGCCAGCGTTCGGAGTGGCGCGAACACCGGGGAGCTGTTTTTT. Encoded protein: CASVRSGANTGELFF. The gene calls are TRBV11-2 and TRBJ2-2; D ambiguous. V lost 8 bases to trimming and J lost 0 bases, with 13 bases between them. This CDR3 region has 15 residues. In germline, CDR1 is SGHAT, CDR2 FQNNGV.

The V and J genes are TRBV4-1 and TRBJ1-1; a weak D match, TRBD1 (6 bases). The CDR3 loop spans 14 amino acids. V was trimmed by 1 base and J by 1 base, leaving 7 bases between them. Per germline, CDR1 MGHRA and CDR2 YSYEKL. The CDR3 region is CASSQVGANTEAFF. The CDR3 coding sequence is TGCGCCAGCAGCCAAGTGGGGGCGAACACTGAAGCTTTCTTT.

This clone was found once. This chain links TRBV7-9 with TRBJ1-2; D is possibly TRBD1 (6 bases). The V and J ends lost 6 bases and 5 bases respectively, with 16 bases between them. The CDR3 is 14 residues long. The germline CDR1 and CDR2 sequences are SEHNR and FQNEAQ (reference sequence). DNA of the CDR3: TGTGCCAGCAGGGAACAGGGAAATCTTTATGGCTACACCTTC. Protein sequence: CASREQGNLYGYTF. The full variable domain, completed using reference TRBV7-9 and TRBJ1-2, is DTGVSQNPRHKITKRGQNVTFRCDPISEHNRLYWYRQTLGQGPEFLTYFQNEAQLEKSRLLSDRFSAERPKGSFSTLEIQRTEQGDSAMYLCASREQGNLYGYTFGSGTRLTVV.

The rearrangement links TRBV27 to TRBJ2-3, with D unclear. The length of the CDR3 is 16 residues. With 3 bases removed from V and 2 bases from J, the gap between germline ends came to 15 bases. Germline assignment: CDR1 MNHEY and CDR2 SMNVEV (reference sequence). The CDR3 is CASSFHSRRYTDTQYF. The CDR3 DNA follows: TGTGCCAGCAGTTTCCACAGCCGGAGATACACAGATACGCAGTATTTT.